This is a list of T cell receptor beta chains from one sample in a study of T cells in Graves' hyperthyroidism and ophthalmopathy. TCRdb fed the multiplex PCR reads into MiXCR, producing one record per CDR3 protein. The data contain under 650,000 distinct CDR3 sequences, 15% to 20% of them singletons. The sample was blood. These receptors came from a woman in her twenties or thirties with Graves' hyperthyroidism. The CDR3 runs from the conserved cysteine through the conserved F or W. Fields, in order: D gene, clone size, J gene, V gene, CDR3 DNA, CDR3 protein. A D gene is named only where the DNA matches it firmly. The size field is filled for only some rows; it gives once, few, many or a size class.

TRBD2	few	TRBJ2-1	TRBV24-1	TGTGCCACCAGGCCGACTAGCGGGAGAGACTCCTACAATGAGCAGTTCTTC	CATRPTSGRDSYNEQFF
-	-	TRBJ2-7	TRBV12-3/TRBV12-4	TGTGCCAGCAGTGTAGGTGGGGTAAGCGAGCAGTACTTC	CASSVGGVSEQYF
-	few	TRBJ1-1	TRBV9	TGTGCCAGCAGCCCTTCGGGGGCGCGTGACACTGAAGCTTTCTTT	CASSPSGARDTEAFF
-	many	TRBJ1-5	TRBV4-3	TGCGCCAGCAGCCAAGATAGCCAGCAGCCCCAGCATTTT	CASSQDSQQPQHF
-	few	TRBJ2-7	TRBV10-3	TGTGCCATCAGTGAACAGAACATCAACGACGAGCAGTACTTC	CAISEQNINDEQYF
-	many	TRBJ2-5	TRBV6-2/TRBV6-3	TGTGCCAGCAGAACTCAAGAGACCCAGTACTTC	CASRTQETQYF
-	-	TRBJ2-6	TRBV28	TGTGCCAGCCGGTATCCTGGGGCCAACGTCCTGACTTTC	CASRYPGANVLTF
TRBD1	few	TRBJ1-4	TRBV19	TGTGCCAGTAGCCCGGTGGACAGGGGGCCATGGGAAAAACTGTTTTTT	CASSPVDRGPWEKLFF
TRBD1	-	TRBJ2-7	TRBV20-1	TGCAGTGCTAGAGAAAGGGGGCTGGGGTACGAGCAGTACTTC	CSARERGLGYEQYF
TRBD2	-	TRBJ2-7	TRBV20-1	TGCAGTGCTAGATTGGGCCCGTCTAGCGGGGCCACCTACGAGCAGTACTTC	CSARLGPSSGATYEQYF
-	many	TRBJ2-1	TRBV12-3/TRBV12-4	TGTGCCAGCAGTTTAGGTGGACTAGAGGGGGATGAGCAGTTCTTC	CASSLGGLEGDEQFF
-	few	TRBJ1-4	TRBV30	TGTGCCTGGAGTGTACCTCAAGGGATCGGAGAAAAACTGTTTTTT	CAWSVPQGIGEKLFF
-	many	TRBJ2-1	TRBV28	TGTGCCAGCAGTCCCTTGTACAATGAGCAGTTCTTC	CASSPLYNEQFF
-	few	TRBJ2-1	TRBV6-5	TGTGCCAGCAGTTATACGGGGCTAAATAATGAGCAGTTCTTC	CASSYTGLNNEQFF
TRBD2	-	TRBJ2-2	TRBV30	TGTGCCTGGAGTGGGGAGGGTCAGGGCGGGGAGCTGTTTTTT	CAWSGEGQGGELFF
TRBD2	-	TRBJ2-6	TRBV4-1	TGCGCCAGCAGCCCAGGACTAGCGGGGAGCTCTGGGGCCAACGTCCTGACTTTC	CASSPGLAGSSGANVLTF
-	many	TRBJ2-3	TRBV28	TGTGCCAGCACCCGCGGCAAAGGGAGCACAGATACGCAGTATTTT	CASTRGKGSTDTQYF
-	-	TRBJ1-3	TRBV28	TGTGCCAGCAGTTTGCTCAGGGCTAACGGAAACACCATATATTTT	CASSLLRANGNTIYF
TRBD1	few	TRBJ2-6	TRBV28	TGTGCCAGCAGTTTACTCCCGGGACAGGGGGCGTCTGGGGCCAACGTCCTGACTTTC	CASSLLPGQGASGANVLTF
TRBD1	-	TRBJ2-7	TRBV19	TGTGCCAGTAGGAAGACAGGGGGCGCTTTTTACGAGCAGTACTTC	CASRKTGGAFYEQYF
-	-	TRBJ1-2	TRBV6-5	TGTGCCAGCAGTTATCCTACCTCCTATGGCTACACCTTC	CASSYPTSYGYTF
-	-	TRBJ1-1	TRBV7-9	TGTGCCAGCAGCTTAGCGACCGGGACCTACATGAACACTGAAGCTTTCTTT	CASSLATGTYMNTEAFF
TRBD1	-	TRBJ1-4	TRBV12-3/TRBV12-4	TGTACCAGCAGTTTAGACTTTGGACAGGGTTCTAATGAAAAACTGTTTTTT	CTSSLDFGQGSNEKLFF
TRBD2	many	TRBJ2-3	TRBV13	TGTGCCAGCAGCTTGTCTAGCGGGATTTTAACAGATACGCAGTATTTT	CASSLSSGILTDTQYF